The 26 T cell receptor beta chains below all came from one sample that was sequenced in a study of control samples from healthy donors and cancer patients. TCRdb's copy holds only in-frame clones and misses some; the assay was immunoSEQ multiplex PCR. The sample lists about 85,000 clones, about nine tenths occurring once. The sample consisted of blood. The receptors derive from a woman between 18 and 30 years old in good health.

This rearrangement joins TRBV7-8 to TRBJ2-7; no clear D. With 11 bases removed from V and 0 bases from J, the gap between germline ends came to 11 bases. The CDR3 is 12 residues long. Germline CDR1 and CDR2: SGHVS and FQNEAQ. CDR3 coding DNA: TGTGCCGCCGGGCAGGCCTCCTACGAGCAGTACTTC. Encoded protein: CAAGQASYEQYF.

This chain connects TRBV21-1 to TRBJ1-6. TRBV21-1 is a pseudogene segment. The CDR3 length is 17 residues. CDR3 loop: CASSKRCVSSYNSPLHF. The CDR3 DNA sequence: TGTGCCAGCAGCAAAAGGTGTGTTAGCTCCTATAATTCACCCCTCCACTTT.

V usage is TRBV3-1 (or the pseudogene TRBV3-2) and J usage is TRBJ1-3; tentative D call: TRBD1 (5 bases). Germline CDR1 LGHDT, CDR2 YNNKEL (reference sequence). The CDR3 is 17 residues long. V was trimmed by 0 bases and J by 1 base, leaving 13 bases between them. CDR3 sequence: CASSQDLAGRSGNTIYF. In DNA, the CDR3 is TGTGCCAGCAGCCAAGATCTGGCAGGGAGGTCTGGAAACACCATATATTTT.

V gene TRBV24-1 combines with J gene TRBJ2-1, with a weak D call TRBD1 (5 bases). Germline loops: CDR1 KGHDR, CDR2 SFDVKD. The CDR3 consists of 14 residues. The V end was cut by 3 bases, the J end by 7 bases, with 12 bases between. CDR3 coding DNA: TGTGCCACCAGTGATCCCCAGGGTAGGAATGAGCAGTTCTTC. As protein: CATSDPQGRNEQFF.

V is TRBV2 and J is TRBJ1-3; possible D gene TRBD1, 6 bases. The CDR3 sequence is 15 residues long. V was trimmed by 8 bases and J by 0 bases, leaving 14 bases between them. Germline assignment: CDR1 SNHLY and CDR2 FYNNEI. The DNA for the CDR3 is TGTGCCAGCCTAGGACAGCCTCCCTCTGGAAACACCATATATTTT. This translates into CASLGQPPSGNTIYF.

The chain employs TRBV27 and TRBJ1-1, with 8 bases fitting TRBD1. The V gene's germline CDR1 is MNHEY and CDR2 SMNVEV (reference sequence). The trim removed 4 bases at V and 2 bases at J, leaving 6 bases unmatched. CDR3 length: 15 residues. Written as DNA, the CDR3 is TGTGCCAGCAGTTCCGCGGGACAGGCTAACACTGAAGCTTTCTTT. It yields the protein CASSSAGQANTEAFF.

The chain combines TRBV24-1 with TRBJ2-7; 9 nucleotides agree with TRBD2. Germline CDR1 and CDR2: KGHDR and SFDVKD. CDR3 length: 17 residues. V was pared by 4 bases and J by 3 bases, with 12 bases of the junction left unmatched. CDR3 bases: TGTGCCACCAGTGAGCCTACCGGGACTAGCAGCGGCTACGAGCAGTACTTC. Protein: CATSEPTGTSSGYEQYF.

This clone came up once. V gene TRBV5-1 combines with J gene TRBJ2-7; D is possibly TRBD1 or TRBD2 (6 bases each). Germline CDR1 is SGHRS and CDR2 is YFSETQ. The CDR3 is 14 amino acids. V was shortened by 4 bases and J by 4 bases, with 15 bases between the two germline ends. The CDR3 sequence is CASSPRGAPYEQYF. The CDR3 DNA reads TGCGCCAGCAGCCCAAGGGGGGCACCATACGAGCAGTACTTC.

The chain couples TRBV5-4 to TRBJ2-7, with D possibly matching TRBD1 (6 bases). This CDR3 is 13 amino acids long. Per the germline V gene, CDR1 is SGHNT and CDR2 is YYREEE (reference sequence). The V gene lost 3 bases and the J gene lost 5 bases, with 12 bases spanning the gap. The CDR3 bases are TGTGCCAGCAGCTACGACAGGAAAAACGAGCAGTACTTC. Residues: CASSYDRKNEQYF.

The V and J genes are TRBV9 and TRBJ2-5, with D perhaps assigned TRBD1 or TRBD2 (6 bases each). Trimming pared 3 bases from V and 4 bases from J, leaving 19 bases between. The length of the CDR3 is 16 residues. CDR1 is SGDLS and CDR2 is YYNGEE in the germline V gene. For the CDR3, the DNA is TGTGCCAGCAGCGGGGCAAATGGGGGGCCGGGAGAGACCCAGTACTTC. Amino acid sequence: CASSGANGGPGETQYF.

This clone was seen a few times. The genes are TRBV29-1 and TRBJ1-2, with D uncertain. Germline V CDR1 and CDR2: SQVTM, ANQGSEA. CDR3 size: 14 residues. V lost 5 bases and J 7 bases, leaving 20 bases between the germline ends. DNA of the CDR3: TGCAGCGTTTTCGGATCCTCGACAACGAGTGGCTACACCTTC. This sequence encodes CSVFGSSTTSGYTF. The whole variable domain, remainder taken from reference TRBV29-1 and TRBJ1-2, is SAVISQKPSRDICQRGTSLTIQCQVDSQVTMMFWYRQQPGQSLTLIATANQGSEATYESGFVIDKFPISRPNLTFSTLTVSNMSPEDSSIYLCSVFGSSTTSGYTFGSGTRLTVV.

The V call is TRBV21-1, the J call TRBJ1-5; the DNA was not used to check the table's D call, TRBD1. TRBV21-1 constitutes a pseudogene. The CDR3 is made up of 17 amino acids. The CDR3 protein is CASTEGEGQGLYQPQHF. CDR3 bases: TGTGCCAGCACCGAAGGGGAGGGACAGGGTTTGTATCAGCCCCAGCATTTT.

The chain combines TRBV27 with TRBJ1-5, with D possibly TRBD1 on 6 matching bases. V shed 10 bases and J shed 6 bases, with 19 bases lying between them. Germline lookup yields CDR1 MNHEY and CDR2 SMNVEV (reference sequence). The CDR3 has 14 amino acids. CDR3 in DNA: TGTGCCACCCGAGGGGGGGGAGTCGGTCAGCCCCAGCATTTT. Translation gives CATRGGGVGQPQHF.

The CDR3 region has the DNA TGCAGTGCTAGTCCGGCAGGGGGGTCCGGGGAGCTGTTTTTT. It translates to CSASPAGGSGELFF. The chain recombines TRBV20-1 with TRBJ2-2; D might be TRBD1 (7 bases). The CDR3 totals 14 residues. Germline CDR1 and CDR2: DFQATT and SNEGSKA (reference sequence). Trimming left V 3 bases short and J 6 bases short, with 14 bases between.

J is TRBJ1-2 and V is TRBV2; possibly TRBD1 for D (5 bases). The CDR3 has 11 amino acids. CDR1 SNHLY and CDR2 FYNNEI come from the germline V gene. V lost 7 bases, J lost 3 bases, and 6 bases lay in between. This CDR3 reads CASKGDYGYTF. The DNA for the CDR3 is TGTGCCAGCAAAGGGGACTATGGCTACACCTTC. The variable domain in full, completed from reference TRBV2 and TRBJ1-2, reads EPEVTQTPSHQVTQMGQEVILRCVPISNHLYFYWYRQILGQKVEFLVSFYNNEISEKSEIFDDQFSVERPDGSNFTLKIRSTKLEDSAMYFCASKGDYGYTFGSGTRLTVV.

V and J are TRBV19 and TRBJ1-5, with D perhaps matching TRBD1 (5 bases). V gave up 7 bases and J gave up 2 bases, with 18 bases separating them. The CDR3 is made up of 16 amino acids. Germline lookup yields CDR1 LNHDA and CDR2 SQIVND (reference sequence). DNA of the CDR3: TGTGCCAGTACCCGAAGTCCTCTGGGGGGCAATCAGCCCCAGCATTTT. This encodes CASTRSPLGGNQPQHF.

V is TRBV2 and J is TRBJ1-2, with D perhaps matching TRBD1 (5 bases). V lost 6 bases and J 7 bases, leaving 15 bases between the germline ends. This CDR3 has 13 residues. Germline V gene sequence: CDR1 SNHLY, CDR2 FYNNEI. CDR3: CASSPTGTPGYTF. CDR3 coding DNA: TGTGCCAGCAGCCCCACCGGGACTCCTGGCTACACCTTC.

V and J are TRBV7-2 and TRBJ1-1, with no clear D. CDR3 length equals 15 residues. The germline V gene has CDR1 SGHTA and CDR2 FQGNSA. Trimming stripped 4 bases from V and 2 bases from J, with 14 bases between. The CDR3 protein is CASSSTSSGNTEAFF. The CDR3, as DNA: TGTGCCAGCAGCTCCACCTCCTCAGGAAACACTGAAGCTTTCTTT.

The sample holds one count of this clone. The chain joins TRBV27 to TRBJ2-6; a weak D match, TRBD1 (6 bases). V dropped 5 bases and J dropped 2 bases, with 16 bases sitting between them. CDR3 length: 17 residues. The germline CDR1 and CDR2 sequences are MNHEY and SMNVEV (reference sequence). DNA of the CDR3: TGTGCCAGCAGTCGAGACAGGATCCTTGCTGGGGCCAACGTCCTGACTTTC. Protein: CASSRDRILAGANVLTF.

J is TRBJ2-7 and V is TRBV11-3; a possible D gene is TRBD2 (5 bases). V shed 0 bases and J shed 5 bases, with 8 bases lying between them. The CDR3 is 13 amino acids. Germline CDR1 and CDR2: SGHNT and YENEEA. The CDR3: CASSLEHSDEQYF. CDR3 nucleotide sequence: TGTGCCAGCAGCTTAGAACATAGCGACGAGCAGTACTTC. Combining the CDR3 with reference TRBV11-3 and TRBJ2-7 gives the whole variable domain EAGVVQSPRYKIIEKKQPVAFWCNPISGHNTLYWYLQNLGQGPELLIRYENEEAVDDSQLPKDRFSAERLKGVDSTLKIQPAELGDSAVYLCASSLEHSDEQYFGPGTRLTVT.

The chain carries TRBV7-9 and TRBJ1-1, with D unresolved. Germline CDR1 and CDR2: SEHNR and FQNEAQ (reference sequence). The CDR3 length is 12 residues. The V end lost 5 bases, the J end lost 6 bases, and 10 bases lay between the germline ends. CDR3 DNA sequence: TGTGCCAGCAGCCCTCCGGTGGCTGAAGCTTTCTTT. Protein: CASSPPVAEAFF.

In this sample, this clone turned up once. The rearrangement joins TRBV18 to TRBJ2-1, with 11 positions matching TRBD2. V was pared by 8 bases and J by 6 bases, with 6 bases of the junction left unmatched. CDR3 length: 14 residues. CDR1 is KGHSH, CDR2 LQKENI, per germline. The CDR3 coding sequence is TGTGCCAGCGGTAGCGGGGGGGCCTCCAATGAGCAGTTCTTC. This gives the protein CASGSGGASNEQFF.

This chain's CDR3 is CASSLTGQGIGIYGYTF. DNA for the CDR3: TGTGCCAGCAGCTTGACAGGACAGGGGATCGGTATTTATGGCTACACCTTC. This rearrangement joins TRBV7-2 to TRBJ1-2, with 9 bases aligning to TRBD1. V lost 3 bases and J lost 5; bases outside the gene matches: 13. CDR1 SGHTA and CDR2 FQGNSA come from the germline V gene. This CDR3 spans 17 amino acids. Looking up the rest from reference TRBV7-2 and TRBJ1-2 gives the full variable domain: GAGVSQSPSNKVTEKGKDVELRCDPISGHTALYWYRQSLGQGLEFLIYFQGNSAPDKSGLPSDRFSAERTGGSVSTLTIQRTQQEDSAVYLCASSLTGQGIGIYGYTFGSGTRLTVV.

The rearrangement uses TRBV28 and TRBJ1-6; D ambiguous. The V and J ends lost 6 bases and 9 bases respectively, with 6 bases between them. The CDR3 has 11 amino acids. The germline gives CDR1 MDHEN, CDR2 SYDVKM. DNA for the CDR3: TGTGCCAGCAGCCATGGTTCACCCCTCCACTTT. It specifies CASSHGSPLHF.

The chain uses TRBV2 and TRBJ1-1, with a tentative D call TRBD1 (5 bases). V was pared by 6 bases and J by 3 bases, with 14 bases between. The CDR3 runs to 14 residues. Germline V gives CDR1 SNHLY, CDR2 FYNNEI. In nucleotides, the CDR3 is TGTGCCAGCAGGGTGGGACCAGACTACACTGAAGCTTTCTTT. Amino acids: CASRVGPDYTEAFF.

This sequence joins TRBV19 and TRBJ1-2, with a weak D call TRBD1 (6 bases). This CDR3 comprises 14 residues. V was pared by 7 bases and J by 4 bases, with 16 bases between. Germline-derived CDR1 and CDR2 are LNHDA and SQIVND (reference sequence). In nucleotides, the CDR3 is TGTGCCAGTATTCCGGGGGGCCTCACCTATGGCTACACCTTC. Translating it yields CASIPGGLTYGYTF.